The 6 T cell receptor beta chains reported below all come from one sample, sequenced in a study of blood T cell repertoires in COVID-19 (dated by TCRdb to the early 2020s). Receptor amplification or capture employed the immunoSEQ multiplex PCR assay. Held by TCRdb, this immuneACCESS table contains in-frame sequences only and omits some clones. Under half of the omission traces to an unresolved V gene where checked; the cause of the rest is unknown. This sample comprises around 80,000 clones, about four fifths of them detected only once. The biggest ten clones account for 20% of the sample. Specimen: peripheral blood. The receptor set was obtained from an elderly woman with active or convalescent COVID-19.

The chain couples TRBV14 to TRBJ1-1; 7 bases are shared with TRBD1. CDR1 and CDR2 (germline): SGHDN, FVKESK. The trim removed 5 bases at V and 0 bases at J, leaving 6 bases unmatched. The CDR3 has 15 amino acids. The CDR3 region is CASSKRTGMNTEAFF. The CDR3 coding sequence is TGTGCCAGCAGCAAACGGACAGGCATGAACACTGAAGCTTTCTTT.

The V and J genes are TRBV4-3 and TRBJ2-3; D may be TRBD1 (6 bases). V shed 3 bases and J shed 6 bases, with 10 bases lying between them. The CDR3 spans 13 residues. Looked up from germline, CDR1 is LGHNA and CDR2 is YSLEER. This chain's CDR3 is CASSHMGADTQYF. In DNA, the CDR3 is TGCGCCAGCAGCCATATGGGGGCGGATACGCAGTATTTT.

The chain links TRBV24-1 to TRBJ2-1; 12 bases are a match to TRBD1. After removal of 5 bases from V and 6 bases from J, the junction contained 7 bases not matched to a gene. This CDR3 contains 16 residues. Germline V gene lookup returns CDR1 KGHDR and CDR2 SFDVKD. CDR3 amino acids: CATSVTGTGGFNEQFF. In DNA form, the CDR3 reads TGTGCCACCAGTGTCACCGGGACAGGGGGCTTCAATGAGCAGTTCTTC.

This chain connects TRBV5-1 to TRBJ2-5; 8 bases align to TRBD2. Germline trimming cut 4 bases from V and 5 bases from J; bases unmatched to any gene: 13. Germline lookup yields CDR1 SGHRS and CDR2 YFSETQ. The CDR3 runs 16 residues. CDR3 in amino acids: CASSRSGTSGAETQYF. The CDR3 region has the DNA TGCGCCAGCAGCCGATCCGGGACTAGTGGGGCGGAGACCCAGTACTTC.

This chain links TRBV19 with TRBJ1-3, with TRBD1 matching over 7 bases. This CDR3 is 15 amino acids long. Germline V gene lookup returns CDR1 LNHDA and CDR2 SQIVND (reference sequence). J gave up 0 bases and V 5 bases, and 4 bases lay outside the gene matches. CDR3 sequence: CASSLGQLSGNTIYF. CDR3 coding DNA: TGTGCCAGTAGTCTGGGACAGCTCTCTGGAAACACCATATATTTT.

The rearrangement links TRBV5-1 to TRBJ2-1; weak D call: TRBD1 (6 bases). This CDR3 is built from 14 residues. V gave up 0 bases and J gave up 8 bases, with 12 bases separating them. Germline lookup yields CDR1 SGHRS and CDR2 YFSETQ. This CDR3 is CASSLGGTGHEQFF. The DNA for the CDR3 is TGCGCCAGCAGCTTGGGGGGAACAGGGCATGAGCAGTTCTTC.